This T cell receptor beta chain derives from a study of identical twins. Regarding the study as a whole: Insertions were reduced in abundant cord blood beta clonotypes but not in memory repertoires.

As to this clonotype: Its antigen is unknown.

The germline CDR1 and CDR2 sequences are DFQATT and SNEGSKA (reference sequence). The CDR3 is made up of 13 amino acids. The V end lost 0 bases, the J end lost 3 bases, and 9 bases lay between the germline ends. Template switching supplied a universal primer site; unique molecular identifiers were carried on the cDNA. TCRdb independently ran MiXCR on the 5' RACE reads; one entry per CDR3 protein. Altogether nearly 900,000 distinct CDR3 sequences are present, 10% to 15% being singletons, with the ten largest covering around 1.6%. This sample also appeared in a second study, on yellow fever vaccine responses in identical twins.

Sequenced: PBMCs. The sequence was obtained from a woman younger than 35 in good health. The chain has TRBV20-1 and TRBJ2-7, with no clear D. CDR3 bases: TGCAGTGCTAGAGAGATCTCCGACTACGAGCAGTACTTC. Encoded protein: CSAREISDYEQYF.